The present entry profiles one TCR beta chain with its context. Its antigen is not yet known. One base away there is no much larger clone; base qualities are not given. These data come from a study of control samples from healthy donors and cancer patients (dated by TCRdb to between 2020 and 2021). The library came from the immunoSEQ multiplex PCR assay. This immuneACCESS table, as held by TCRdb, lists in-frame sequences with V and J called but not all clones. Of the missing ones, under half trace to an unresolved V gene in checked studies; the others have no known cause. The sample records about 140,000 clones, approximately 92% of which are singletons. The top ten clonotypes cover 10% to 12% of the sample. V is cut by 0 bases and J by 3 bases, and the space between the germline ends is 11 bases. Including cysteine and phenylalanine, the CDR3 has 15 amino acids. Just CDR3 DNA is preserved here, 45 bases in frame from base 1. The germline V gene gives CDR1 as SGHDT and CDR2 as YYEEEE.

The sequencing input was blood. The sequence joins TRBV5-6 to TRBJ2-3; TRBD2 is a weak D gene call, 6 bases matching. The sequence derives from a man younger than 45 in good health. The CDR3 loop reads CASSLVGGLTDTQYF. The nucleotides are TGTGCCAGCAGCTTGGTTGGAGGGCTGACAGATACGCAGTATTTT.